Following are 31 T cell receptor beta chains from one sample sequenced in a study of T cell repertoires in ileal Crohn's disease. TCRdb's copy holds only in-frame clones and misses some; the assay was immunoSEQ multiplex PCR. The sample contains 9,000 to 13,000 clones, under 80% of which appear only once. The sample consisted of ileal tissue. The receptors derive from an adult with Crohn's disease.

The V call is TRBV11-2, the J call TRBJ2-7; 9 bases agree with TRBD2. The CDR3 has 14 residues. V shed 1 base and J 6 bases; nucleotides not matched to a gene: 4. Germline V gives CDR1 SGHAT, CDR2 FQNNGV. CDR3 DNA: TGTGCCAGCAGCTTAGGGGTAGCGGGGGCCGAGCAGTACTTC. This sequence encodes CASSLGVAGAEQYF.

The chain carries TRBV28 and TRBJ2-2; 11 nucleotides match TRBD2. CDR3 size: 16 residues. CDR1 and CDR2 (germline): MDHEN, SYDVKM. With 2 bases clipped from V and 6 bases from J, the junction kept 5 bases outside the gene matches. The CDR3 DNA reads TGTGCCAGCAGTTTAGAACTAGCGGGGGTTCCCGGGGAGCTGTTTTTT. This translates into CASSLELAGVPGELFF.

This clone was counted once. One junction end disagrees with the germline gene, perhaps due to a read error. The rearrangement links TRBV5-6 to TRBJ1-5; D unresolved. The germline CDR1 and CDR2 sequences are SGHDT and YYEEEE. The CDR3 spans 16 residues. The chain's CDR3 is CASSSRRGLRDKPRHF. Written as DNA, the CDR3 is TGTGCCAGCAGCTCCAGGCGTGGTTTGAGAGATAAGCCCCGGCATTTT.

The rearrangement joins TRBV18 to TRBJ2-5; 7 bases are shared with TRBD1. V was pared by 3 bases and J by 2 bases, with 18 bases of the junction left unmatched. The CDR3 spans 19 residues. Germline V lookup: CDR1 KGHSH, CDR2 LQKENI. In DNA, the CDR3 is TGTGCCAGCTCACCGTACATGGGGACAGTGATTTCCGAGCAAGAGACCCAGTACTTC. Amino acid sequence: CASSPYMGTVISEQETQYF.

The V call is TRBV6-5, the J call TRBJ2-7; 7 positions match TRBD2. In germline, CDR1 is MNHEY, CDR2 SVGAGI. The CDR3 is 14 amino acids. With V trimmed by 0 bases and J by 2 bases, 1 base remained unmatched. The CDR3 coding sequence is TGTGCCAGCAGTTACTCCCTAGCGGCCTACGAGCAGTACTTC. Its translation is CASSYSLAAYEQYF.

This chain connects TRBV15 to TRBJ1-4; tentative D call: TRBD1 (6 bases). The CDR3 totals 13 residues. V lost 4 bases, J lost 7 bases, and 10 bases lay in between. Germline-derived CDR1 and CDR2 are LNHNV and YYDKDF (reference sequence). The CDR3 loop is CATSNRVIEKLFF. CDR3 DNA: TGTGCCACCAGCAACAGGGTTATTGAAAAACTGTTTTTT. The entire variable domain, with the rest obtained from reference TRBV15 and TRBJ1-4, is as follows: DAMVIQNPRYQVTQFGKPVTLSCSQTLNHNVMYWYQQKSSQAPKLLFHYYDKDFNNEADTPDNFQSRRPNTSFCFLDIRSPGLGDTAMYLCATSNRVIEKLFFGSGTQLSVL.

This chain joins TRBV6-1 and TRBJ1-1, with D perhaps matching TRBD1 (5 bases). The germline CDR1 and CDR2 sequences are MNHNS and SASEGT. The V end lost 6 bases, the J end lost 4 bases, and 12 bases lay between the germline ends. The CDR3 has 13 amino acids. CDR3 in DNA: TGTGCCAGCAGGCGCGGGGCAAGCACTGAAGCTTTCTTT. Its protein is CASRRGASTEAFF.

The chain carries TRBV5-1 and TRBJ1-1, with TRBD1 as a possible D gene (5 bases). Germline V gene data show CDR1 as SGHRS and CDR2 as YFSETQ. The CDR3 spans 15 residues. V lost 0 bases, J lost 3 bases, and 12 bases lay in between. The CDR3 DNA is TGCGCCAGCAGCTTGGCCCCGGGGGGGTACACTGAAGCTTTCTTT. Its translation is CASSLAPGGYTEAFF.

The rearrangement links TRBV5-1 to TRBJ2-7, with TRBD2 identical over 10 bases. Germline V gene data show CDR1 as SGHRS and CDR2 as YFSETQ. This CDR3 is built from 16 residues. V shed 0 bases, J shed 2 bases, and the junction held 5 bases outside the gene matches. CDR3 sequence reads: CASSLGGTSATYEQYF. In nucleotides, the CDR3 is TGCGCCAGCAGCTTGGGGGGGACTAGCGCGACCTACGAGCAGTACTTC.

This chain joins TRBV5-1 and TRBJ1-3; 10 bases are a match to TRBD1. V shed 4 bases, J shed 3 bases, and the junction held 7 bases outside the gene matches. The CDR3 consists of 16 residues. The germline gives CDR1 SGHRS, CDR2 YFSETQ. The CDR3 DNA follows: TGCGCCAGCAGCCCCCAGACAGGGGGCAGTGGAAACACCATATATTTT. This translates into CASSPQTGGSGNTIYF.

This clone showed up just a few times. The chain couples TRBV6-1 to TRBJ1-1; no definite D call. The CDR3 is made up of 14 amino acids. The V and J ends lost 6 bases and 1 base respectively, with 12 bases between them. From germline, CDR1 is MNHNS and CDR2 SASEGT. The CDR3 region is CASSTRRENTEAFF. The CDR3 DNA is TGTGCCAGCAGCACGAGGCGGGAGAACACTGAAGCTTTCTTT.

This clone was observed a single time. The chain employs TRBV4-2 and TRBJ1-2, with D hard to call. Between the trimmed V and J ends, which lost 0 bases and 4 bases, there was a span of 12 bases. This CDR3 has 15 amino acids. CDR1 LGHNA and CDR2 YNFKEQ come from the germline V gene. CDR3 sequence (DNA): TGTGCCAGCAGCCAAGAACGGGGTTTGCTCTATGGCTACACCTTC. Translated: CASSQERGLLYGYTF.

The chain is built from TRBV19 and TRBJ2-7; tentatively, D is TRBD1 (5 bases). The CDR3 is made up of 13 amino acids. V was shortened by 2 bases and J by 3 bases, with 8 bases between the two germline ends. The germline gives CDR1 LNHDA, CDR2 SQIVND (reference sequence). The DNA of the CDR3 is TGTGCCAGTAGTATAAGACAGAACTACGAGCAGTACTTC. This gives the protein CASSIRQNYEQYF.

The rearrangement uses TRBV5-8 and TRBJ1-2, with 9 nucleotides matching TRBD1. Losses at the gene ends were 3 bases for V and 6 bases for J; bases not matched to a gene: 9. CDR3 length: 15 residues. Germline values: CDR1 SGHTS, CDR2 YDEGEE. The CDR3 sequence is CASSWRDRDPNGYTF. The CDR3 DNA sequence: TGTGCCAGCAGCTGGAGGGACAGGGACCCCAATGGCTACACCTTC.

The table lists this clone with a count of one. The chain links TRBV5-4 to TRBJ2-7, with 10 bases fitting TRBD2. The CDR3 sequence is 15 residues long. From germline, CDR1 is SGHNT and CDR2 YYREEE (reference sequence). V gave up 5 bases and J gave up 2 bases; unmatched junction bases: 7. As DNA, the CDR3 is TGTGCCAGCAGTCCGCCTAGCGGGGGAGCCTACGAGCAGTACTTC. It yields the protein CASSPPSGGAYEQYF.

J is TRBJ1-5 and V is TRBV19; no reliable D call. V was cut by 5 bases and J by 9 bases, with 17 bases left in between. CDR3 length: 14 residues. Germline loops: CDR1 LNHDA, CDR2 SQIVND (reference sequence). The CDR3 nucleotides read TGTGCCAGTAGTGGCGCAGGTCGACTAGGGCCCCAGCATTTT. Translated, it gives CASSGAGRLGPQHF. The complete variable domain, with remaining parts taken from reference TRBV19 and TRBJ1-5, reads DGGITQSPKYLFRKEGQNVTLSCEQNLNHDAMYWYRQDPGQGLRLIYYSQIVNDFQKGDIAEGYSVSREKKESFPLTVTSAQKNPTAFYLCASSGAGRLGPQHFGDGTRLSIL.

V gene TRBV11-3 combines with J gene TRBJ2-5; 8 nucleotides agree with TRBD2. Germline values: CDR1 SGHNT, CDR2 YENEEA. V was clipped by 6 bases and J by 4 bases; unmatched bases: 10. The CDR3 runs to 15 residues. CDR3 sequence reads: CASSRGGTLTETQYF. The CDR3 region has the DNA TGTGCCAGCAGTCGGGGGGGAACCTTAACAGAGACCCAGTACTTC.

The V gene is TRBV6-4, the J gene TRBJ2-2; maybe TRBD1 (5 bases). V lost 6 bases to trimming and J lost 4 bases, with 9 bases between them. The CDR3 has 13 amino acids. The V gene's germline CDR1 is MRHNA and CDR2 SNTAGT. Here the CDR3 reads CASSRESTGELFF. CDR3 DNA sequence: TGTGCCAGCAGCAGGGAAAGCACCGGGGAGCTGTTTTTT.

V usage is TRBV6-1 and J usage is TRBJ2-7, with D possibly TRBD2 on 5 matching bases. Germline V lookup: CDR1 MNHNS, CDR2 SASEGT. The CDR3 sequence is 14 residues long. V lost 1 base and J 3 bases, leaving 10 bases between the germline ends. CDR3 sequence: CASSEGVGGYEQYF. CDR3 nucleotides: TGTGCCAGCAGTGAAGGGGTTGGAGGCTACGAGCAGTACTTC.

This chain links TRBV6-5 with TRBJ1-1; D might be TRBD1 (5 bases). Germline assignment: CDR1 MNHEY and CDR2 SVGAGI. The CDR3 covers 14 residues. Deletions cut 6 bases from V and 3 bases from J, with 14 bases between. DNA of the CDR3: TGTGCCAGCAGAATAGCAGGGTGGGACACTGAAGCTTTCTTT. Translating gives CASRIAGWDTEAFF.

The chain links TRBV28 to TRBJ1-1, with TRBD1 as a possible D gene (6 bases). Germline V gives CDR1 MDHEN, CDR2 SYDVKM. CDR3 length: 15 residues. Trimming removed 7 bases from V and 1 base from J, with 16 bases in between. The CDR3 bases are TGTGCCAGCACAAACCAGGGGCGAGGGAACACTGAAGCTTTCTTT. Its translation: CASTNQGRGNTEAFF. The variable domain in full, with the rest retrieved from reference TRBV28 and TRBJ1-1, is DVKVTQSSRYLVKRTGEKVFLECVQDMDHENMFWYRQDPGLGLRLIYFSYDVKMKEKGDIPEGYSVSREKKERFSLILESASTNQTSMYLCASTNQGRGNTEAFFGQGTRLTVV.

The rearrangement uses TRBV11-3 and TRBJ2-5; no clear D. The assigned J gene may be wrong: the sequence end matches TRBJ2-7 better. Germline loops: CDR1 SGHNT, CDR2 YENEEA. The CDR3 length is 14 residues. CDR3 protein: CASSLVARAYEQYF. CDR3 bases: TGTGCCAGCAGCTTAGTAGCCAGAGCCTACGAGCAGTACTTC.

The chain employs TRBV7-2 and TRBJ2-7, with 10 bases that match TRBD1. CDR3 size: 16 residues. CDR1 is SGHTA and CDR2 is FQGNSA in the germline V gene. V lost 5 bases and J lost 3; bases outside the gene matches: 10. CDR3 amino acids: CASSRPGTGADYEQYF. The CDR3 nucleotides read TGTGCCAGCAGCCGTCCCGGGACAGGGGCGGACTACGAGCAGTACTTC.

The rearrangement uses TRBV7-9 and TRBJ2-5; the D gene is possibly TRBD1 (6 bases). The CDR3 is 14 residues long. Germline values: CDR1 SEHNR, CDR2 FQNEAQ (reference sequence). V was trimmed by 2 bases and J by 3 bases, leaving 10 bases between them. The CDR3 DNA reads as TGTGCCAGCAGCTTAAGACAGGTGAAAGAGACCCAGTACTTC. Amino acid sequence: CASSLRQVKETQYF. The full variable domain, its missing parts supplied by reference TRBV7-9 and TRBJ2-5, is DTGVSQNPRHKITKRGQNVTFRCDPISEHNRLYWYRQTLGQGPEFLTYFQNEAQLEKSRLLSDRFSAERPKGSFSTLEIQRTEQGDSAMYLCASSLRQVKETQYFGPGTRLLVL.

V gene TRBV5-1 combines with J gene TRBJ1-1, with 8 bases aligning to TRBD1. Germline-derived CDR1 and CDR2 are SGHRS and YFSETQ. Germline trimming cut 4 bases from V and 4 bases from J; bases unmatched to any gene: 6. The CDR3 has 14 residues. The chain's CDR3 is CASSVTGDFTEAFF. The CDR3 nucleotides are TGCGCCAGCAGCGTGACAGGGGATTTCACTGAAGCTTTCTTT.

V gene TRBV11-3 combines with J gene TRBJ1-2; D uncertain. CDR3 length: 12 amino acids. Trimming removed 0 bases at V and 7 bases at J, with 6 bases between. Germline V gene sequence: CDR1 SGHNT, CDR2 YENEEA. The CDR3 is CASSLDRRGYTF. CDR3 DNA sequence: TGTGCCAGCAGCTTAGACAGGCGTGGCTACACCTTC.

The CDR3 DNA reads TGTGCCACCAGCAGAGATAGGGGGTTTCCGGCCACAGATAACTATGGCTACACCTTC. It translates to CATSRDRGFPATDNYGYTF. The chain recombines TRBV15 with TRBJ1-2, with D possibly being TRBD1 (6 bases). CDR3 length equals 19 residues. Deletions cut 0 bases from V and 1 base from J, with 21 bases between. Germline CDR1 reads LNHNV; CDR2 reads YYDKDF (reference sequence). The full variable domain, rest sourced from reference TRBV15 and TRBJ1-2, is DAMVIQNPRYQVTQFGKPVTLSCSQTLNHNVMYWYQQKSSQAPKLLFHYYDKDFNNEADTPDNFQSRRPNTSFCFLDIRSPGLGDTAMYLCATSRDRGFPATDNYGYTFGSGTRLTVV.

This CDR3 reads CASSPGTGREKLFF. The DNA for the CDR3 is TGTGCCAGCAGCCCCGGGACAGGGCGTGAAAAACTGTTTTTT. This chain uses TRBV7-9 with TRBJ1-4; 9 nucleotides line up with TRBD1. Germline V gene sequence: CDR1 SEHNR, CDR2 FQNEAQ (reference sequence). This CDR3 has 14 residues. With V trimmed by 5 bases and J by 7 bases, 5 bases remained unmatched.

The chain links TRBV7-3 to TRBJ1-5; tentatively, D is TRBD1 (6 bases). V lost 8 bases and J 7 bases, leaving 21 bases between the germline ends. CDR1 and CDR2 (germline): SGHTA, FQGTGA. The length of the CDR3 is 15 residues. The CDR3 coding sequence is TGTGCCAGCGGGAGATGGACAGCGGGAGGGCAGCCCCAGCATTTT. The encoded protein is CASGRWTAGGQPQHF.

This chain connects TRBV28 to TRBJ1-1, with D possibly matching TRBD1 (5 bases). The V and J ends lost 2 bases and 0 bases respectively, with 7 bases between them. There are 14 residues in the CDR3. Germline assignment: CDR1 MDHEN and CDR2 SYDVKM. The chain's CDR3 is CASSLRQLNTEAFF. CDR3 bases: TGTGCCAGCAGTTTACGACAGTTGAACACTGAAGCTTTCTTT.

There are a few counts of this clone. V is TRBV12-5 and J is TRBJ1-2; D perhaps matches TRBD1 (6 bases). The CDR3 has 13 amino acids. Germline CDR1 reads LGHNT; CDR2 reads FRNRAP. V lost 2 bases and J lost 5, with 9 bases in between. In DNA, the CDR3 is TGTGCTAGTGGTTTGATGGGGGCTTATGGCTACACCTTC. This codes for CASGLMGAYGYTF.